Sequencing of this T cell receptor beta chain was carried out in a study of monozygotic twins with inflammatory bowel disease (dated 2019 in TCRdb). At the level of the whole study: The complete study included about 30 monozygotic twin pairs: 19 IBD-discordant Danish pairs and nine German pairs, of which four were IBD-concordant and five were IBD-discordant. The search for disease-associated traits relied mainly on comparing IBD patients with their genetically identical healthy co-twins within discordant pairs. Each individual had, on average, about 151 000 unique TCRalpha sequences and 181 000 unique TCRbeta sequences available for analysis. The paper's findings and limits, for the study overall: Because patients were on differing immunosuppressive treatments, the repertoires may have picked up extra background noise and inter-individual variability. The results gave no support for a single strong signal or clonotype linked to IBD. IBD patients had lower TCRbeta repertoire diversity, measured by the inverse Simpson index, than their healthy co-twins. Repertoire similarity did not differ between concordant and discordant twins, possibly due to limited statistical power. The analysis was unable to tell apart different T cell subtypes. Compared with healthy twins, IBD patients shared fewer clonotypes with other individuals, and the difference was most pronounced in patients with signs of disease activity.

From each donor, a roughly 2.5 ml peripheral blood sample was collected into PAXgene tubes and stored at -80 degrees C. Without any T cell sorting, total RNA was extracted from whole blood using the PAXgene blood miRNA kit on an automated QIAcube. Peripheral blood from monozygotic twin pairs concordant or discordant for inflammatory bowel disease was subjected to deep TCRalpha and TCRbeta repertoire profiling with unique molecular barcoding. Smoking habits were recorded for all twin pairs, and each individual was classified as a current, former or never smoker. Preparation of the library involved 5' RACE. Preparation of each TCR library used 3,000 to 4,000 ng of total RNA. For each sample, cDNA was synthesized in eight separate reactions using SMARTScribe reverse transcriptase. Unique molecular identifiers containing a 6-nucleotide sample barcode were introduced through template switching during cDNA synthesis. TCRalpha and TCRbeta cDNA was amplified in two nested PCRs of around 15 and 9 cycles, and bead purification was carried out after each PCR. Before amplification, the cDNA was treated with uracil DNA-glycosylase and purified using the QIAquick PCR purification kit. The second PCR was the step at which Illumina TruSeq-compatible adapters and sample-specific barcodes were added. TapeStation and Qubit were used to check library quality and concentration, and 5 to 6.5 ng of each library went into the pool. Pooled libraries were sequenced on an Illumina HiSeq2500 single-index Rapid Run with 2 x 100 bp reads and custom sequencing primers. Per the original workflow: UMI-based consensus assembly with MiGEC version 1.2.6 was used to correct PCR and sequencing errors. MiXCR version 2.1.1 was used for V(D)J alignment, clonotype assembly and CDR3 extraction. Normalisation of gene usage, clonotype sharing and MAIT/NKT TCR abundance was achieved by analysing the top 1000, 10 000 and 20 000 clonotypes per sample. After downsampling to 27 000 UMIs, diversity was calculated as the inverse Simpson index using the vegan R package. Statistical testing used paired Mann-Whitney U tests on the discordant twin pairs and applied Benjamini-Hochberg correction for multiple testing. TCRdb reprocessed the reads and lists each CDR3 protein sequence as a single entry, with no DNA. Here the V and J calls rest on TCRdb's processing, not on the authors' analysis. This sample's records show a few hundred thousand distinct CDR3 sequences. Clones ranked in the top ten supply approximately 2.8% of the sample.

A word on this clonotype: Its antigen remains undetermined.

The CDR1 and CDR2 encoded by the germline V gene are SGHRS and YFSETQ. The cysteine opens and the phenylalanine closes a CDR3 of 13 amino acids. There is no recorded DNA. Sequences were obtained from blood. Recombination joined TRBV5-1 with TRBJ1-5; TCRdb's D gene call, TRBD1, goes unchecked for lack of DNA. This clonotype originated in a human donor with ulcerative colitis or Crohn's disease, or a healthy co-twin of an affected twin (not recorded which). CDR3 region: CASSFGQNQPQHF.